The next 19 T cell receptor beta chains were all read from a single sample in a study of shared clonotypes between healthy human individuals. Profiling relied on immunoSEQ multiplex PCR, and the TCRdb table lists in-frame clones only, not all of them. This table holds fewer than 850,000 clones, about three quarters found once. Sequenced sample: memory CD4+ T cells sorted from blood. The subset denotes: CD45RA-negative fraction. The source of these receptors is a woman aged 25 to 39 in good health.

This clone occurred a few times. The rearrangement joins TRBV30 to TRBJ2-5, with D possibly called TRBD1 or TRBD2 (5 bases each). Germline loops: CDR1 GTSNPN, CDR2 SVGIG (reference sequence). CDR3 length: 14 residues. Trimming removed 3 bases at V and 2 bases at J, with 13 bases between. The DNA of the CDR3 is TGTGCCTGGAGGCCAGGGACGGTACAAGAGACCCAGTACTTC. It codes for CAWRPGTVQETQYF.

The chain has TRBV28 and TRBJ2-5, with D perhaps TRBD1 (6 bases). With 4 bases removed from V and 5 bases from J, the gap between germline ends came to 23 bases. Germline V gives CDR1 MDHEN, CDR2 SYDVKM. CDR3 length: 17 residues. For the CDR3, the DNA is TGTGCCAGCAGTTCCGTTGCTAGGGGAGAGCAGGGGGAGACCCAGTACTTC. The encoded protein is CASSSVARGEQGETQYF.

This chain uses TRBV12-5 with TRBJ1-2; maybe TRBD1 (6 bases). The V end lost 0 bases, the J end lost 3 bases, and 17 bases lay between the germline ends. Germline V gene lookup returns CDR1 LGHNT and CDR2 FRNRAP. This CDR3 has 17 amino acids. The CDR3 reads CASGLVLGGGSDYGYTF. The CDR3 bases are TGTGCTAGTGGTTTGGTATTGGGTGGGGGCTCCGACTATGGCTACACCTTC.

This clone was found once. This chain uses TRBV5-5 with TRBJ2-3; weak D call: TRBD2 (6 bases). This CDR3 region has 16 residues. V lost 0 bases, J lost 3 bases, and 14 bases lay in between. Germline V gene lookup returns CDR1 SGHKS and CDR2 YYEKEE (reference sequence). This CDR3 reads CASSLARGGNTDTQYF. CDR3 bases: TGTGCCAGCAGCTTGGCGCGGGGAGGTAATACAGATACGCAGTATTTT. Full variable domain (remainder filled in from reference TRBV5-5 and TRBJ2-3): DAGVTQSPTHLIKTRGQQVTLRCSPISGHKSVSWYQQVLGQGPQFIFQYYEKEERGRGNFPDRFSARQFPNYSSELNVNALLLGDSALYLCASSLARGGNTDTQYFGPGTRLTVL.

Details on this clone: Different DNA sequences within this sample yield the same CDR3. The V and J genes are TRBV28 and TRBJ2-7; D not resolved. The ends were cut back, 7 bases at V and 0 bases at J, with 7 bases in the middle. Germline V gene data show CDR1 as MDHEN and CDR2 as SYDVKM. This CDR3 comprises 12 residues. CDR3 nucleotide sequence: TGTGCCAGCAACCAGGCCTCCTACGAGCAGTACTTC. Translation gives CASNQASYEQYF. The whole variable domain, filled in from reference TRBV28 and TRBJ2-7, reads DVKVTQSSRYLVKRTGEKVFLECVQDMDHENMFWYRQDPGLGLRLIYFSYDVKMKEKGDIPEGYSVSREKKERFSLILESASTNQTSMYLCASNQASYEQYFGPGTRLTVT.

In regard to this clone: In the same sample, other DNA sequences code for this CDR3. V and J are TRBV19 and TRBJ2-2, with D tentatively TRBD1 (5 bases). V gave up 3 bases and J gave up 1 base, with 9 bases separating them. The CDR3 spans 15 residues. Germline V lookup: CDR1 LNHDA, CDR2 SQIVND (reference sequence). CDR3 region: CASSISGLNTGELFF. CDR3 coding DNA: TGTGCCAGTAGTATTTCAGGGTTGAACACCGGGGAGCTGTTTTTT.

The V and J genes are TRBV11-2 and TRBJ1-3; D not resolved. From germline, CDR1 is SGHAT and CDR2 FQNNGV. V was trimmed by 5 bases and J by 2 bases, leaving 10 bases between them. The CDR3 length is 14 residues. The CDR3 here is CASSQLRTGNTIYF. The DNA of the CDR3 is TGTGCCAGCAGCCAACTACGAACTGGAAACACCATATATTTT.

The chain uses TRBV15 and TRBJ2-7, with D perhaps matching TRBD1 or TRBD2 (6 bases each). The germline V gene has CDR1 LNHNV and CDR2 YYDKDF (reference sequence). This CDR3 is built from 16 residues. V was pared by 4 bases and J by 4 bases, with 20 bases between. The CDR3 protein is CATSTLSGRGRYEQYF. CDR3 sequence (DNA): TGTGCCACCAGCACTCTCTCTGGCCGGGGGCGGTACGAGCAGTACTTC.

V usage is TRBV29-1 and J usage is TRBJ1-4; D not certain. Germline V gene data show CDR1 as SQVTM and CDR2 as ANQGSEA. The CDR3 loop spans 11 amino acids. V dropped 3 bases and J dropped 8 bases, with 7 bases sitting between them. The CDR3 here is CSVEKEEKLFF. The DNA for the CDR3 is TGCAGCGTTGAGAAGGAGGAAAAACTGTTTTTT.

The chain couples TRBV7-2 to TRBJ1-3; no firm D call. V was shortened by 1 base and J by 4 bases, with 11 bases between the two germline ends. The CDR3 sequence is 15 residues long. Germline CDR1 reads SGHTA; CDR2 reads FQGNSA. The CDR3, as DNA: TGTGCCAGCAGCTTAGGTCCCAACGCGGGAAACACCATATATTTT. Translated, it gives CASSLGPNAGNTIYF.

The chain joins TRBV28 to TRBJ1-5; D not resolved. Germline V gene sequence: CDR1 MDHEN, CDR2 SYDVKM. The CDR3 contains 15 residues. The ends were cut back, 5 bases at V and 1 base at J, with 12 bases in the middle. CDR3 sequence: CASSRPLFSNQPQHF. The CDR3 nucleotides are TGTGCCAGCAGTCGTCCTCTATTCAGCAATCAGCCCCAGCATTTT.

V gene TRBV4-1 combines with J gene TRBJ2-7, with 9 nucleotides matching TRBD2. Trimming cost V 2 bases and J 3 bases; bases outside gene matches: 8. The CDR3 contains 16 residues. Germline lookup yields CDR1 MGHRA and CDR2 YSYEKL. CDR3 sequence reads: CASSQYWGLANYEQYF. CDR3 nucleotide sequence: TGCGCCAGCAGCCAATATTGGGGACTAGCAAACTACGAGCAGTACTTC.

The sample holds a few counts of this clone. The chain couples TRBV10-3 to TRBJ2-5; no definite D call. Between the trimmed V and J ends, which lost 10 bases and 0 bases, there was a span of 15 bases. The CDR3 extends over 14 amino acids. CDR1 and CDR2 (germline): ENHRY, SYGVKD. DNA of the CDR3: TGTGCCACCCGGACGGGTCGGGACCAAGAGACCCAGTACTTC. Residues: CATRTGRDQETQYF.

V gene TRBV11-3 combines with J gene TRBJ2-7; D is possibly TRBD1 (6 bases). Deletions cut 2 bases from V and 7 bases from J, with 18 bases between. This CDR3 has 15 amino acids. Germline CDR1 and CDR2: SGHNT and YENEEA. The CDR3 DNA reads as TGTGCCAGCAGCTTAAGACAGGACCAATCGGGGGAGCAGTACTTC. Translating gives CASSLRQDQSGEQYF.

The J gene is TRBJ1-3, the V gene TRBV6-5; TRBD1 matches 11 bases. Germline V gene sequence: CDR1 MNHEY, CDR2 SVGAGI. V shed 6 bases, J shed 2 bases, and the junction held 3 bases outside the gene matches. The CDR3 runs 15 residues. The CDR3: CASRMGQGAGNTIYF. The DNA of the CDR3 is TGTGCCAGCAGGATGGGACAGGGGGCTGGAAACACCATATATTTT.

In this sample, this clone turned up a few times. The chain links TRBV27 to TRBJ2-2, with 10 bases lining up with TRBD2. The CDR3 has 17 amino acids. V lost 9 bases, J lost 4 bases, and 14 bases stayed unmatched. CDR1 is MNHEY, CDR2 SMNVEV, per germline (reference sequence). CDR3 region: CASRGGSGRLTTGELFF. The CDR3 DNA follows: TGTGCCAGTCGGGGAGGTAGCGGGAGGTTAACCACCGGGGAGCTGTTTTTT.

CDR3 coding DNA: TGTGCCAGCAGCTCCTCTAGCGGGAGCACAGATACGCAGTATTTT. This translates into CASSSSSGSTDTQYF. This chain joins TRBV28 and TRBJ2-3, with 8 bases that match TRBD2. Trimming removed 6 bases from V and 0 bases from J; junction bases left unmatched: 5. CDR3 size: 15 residues. Germline-derived CDR1 and CDR2 are MDHEN and SYDVKM.

The chain couples TRBV5-1 to TRBJ1-5; D unclear. CDR3 length: 14 amino acids. V lost 3 bases and J lost 7, with 14 bases in between. CDR1 and CDR2 (germline): SGHRS, YFSETQ. CDR3 region: CASSSGQAGQPQHF. The CDR3 DNA sequence: TGCGCCAGCAGCTCGGGCCAGGCGGGACAGCCCCAGCATTTT.

The gene calls are TRBV4-1 and TRBJ1-4, with D possibly matching TRBD1 (6 bases). Trimming took off 1 base at V and 5 bases at J, with 11 bases between the two ends. This CDR3 contains 15 residues. Looked up from germline, CDR1 is MGHRA and CDR2 is YSYEKL. The CDR3 is CASSQVGQPNEKLFF. CDR3 DNA sequence: TGCGCCAGCAGCCAAGTAGGACAGCCCAATGAAAAACTGTTTTTT.